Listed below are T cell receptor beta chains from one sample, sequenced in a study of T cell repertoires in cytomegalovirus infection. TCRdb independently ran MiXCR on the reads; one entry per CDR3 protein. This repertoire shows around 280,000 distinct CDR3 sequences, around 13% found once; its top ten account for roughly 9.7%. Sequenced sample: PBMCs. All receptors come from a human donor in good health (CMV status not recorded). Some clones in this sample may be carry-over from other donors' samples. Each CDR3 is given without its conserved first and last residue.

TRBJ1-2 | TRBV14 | ASSHNRDLNYGYT
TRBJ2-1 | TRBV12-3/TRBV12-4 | ASQVYYNEQF
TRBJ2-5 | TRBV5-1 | ASSSGLASGETQY
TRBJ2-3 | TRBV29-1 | SVQRTSGDSTDTQY
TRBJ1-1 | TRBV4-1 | ASSQGILNTEAF
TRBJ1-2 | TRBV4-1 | ASSQANRDSAHYGYT
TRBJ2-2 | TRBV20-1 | SARSFSSLSTGELF
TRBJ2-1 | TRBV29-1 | SVVGQLSYNEQF
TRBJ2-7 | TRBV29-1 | SVWDSTEQY
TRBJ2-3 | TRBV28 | ASSLAVDGADTQY
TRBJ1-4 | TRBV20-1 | SAYRGQGEKLF
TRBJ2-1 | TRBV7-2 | ASSLDSYNEQF
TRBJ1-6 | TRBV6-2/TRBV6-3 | ASSYGVEGSPLH
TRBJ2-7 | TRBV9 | ASSPRGQTYEQY
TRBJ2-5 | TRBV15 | ATSRDHPETQY
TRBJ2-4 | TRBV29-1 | SVRVPGNIQY
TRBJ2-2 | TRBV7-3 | ASSFQGAVGELF
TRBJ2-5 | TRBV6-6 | ASNGLWGRETQY
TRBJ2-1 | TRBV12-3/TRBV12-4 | ASSFRQEYNEQF
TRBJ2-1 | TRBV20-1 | SGRGSEGVYEQF
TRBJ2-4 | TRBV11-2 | ASSHRPREAKNIQY
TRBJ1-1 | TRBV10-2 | ASRDRVRTEAF
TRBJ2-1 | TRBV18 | ASSPQLSSYNEQF
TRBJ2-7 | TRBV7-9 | ASSLGGTADEQY
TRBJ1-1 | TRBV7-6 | ASSLFQGKNTEAF
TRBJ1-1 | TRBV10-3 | AISDRLNTEAF
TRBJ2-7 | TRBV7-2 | ASGRSSYEQY
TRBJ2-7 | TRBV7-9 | ASSDSWVRSEEQY
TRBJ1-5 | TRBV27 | ASSLKRSQPQH
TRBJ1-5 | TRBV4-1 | ASSQVAGNSNQPQH
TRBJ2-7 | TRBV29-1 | SVAPTGMGEQY
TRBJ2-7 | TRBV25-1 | ASSEQAHYEQY
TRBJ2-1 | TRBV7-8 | ASTIVTSSYNEQF
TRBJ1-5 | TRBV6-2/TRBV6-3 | ASSPLGQNNQPQH
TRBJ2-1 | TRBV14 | ASRLTGVDEQF
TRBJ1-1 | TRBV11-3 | ASSFGLRTEAF
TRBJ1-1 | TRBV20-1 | SARSAGQGMNTEAF
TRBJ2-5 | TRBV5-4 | ASSFPGQGWKETQY
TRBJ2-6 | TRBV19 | ASSSPGQGFGGANVLT
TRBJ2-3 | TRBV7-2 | ASSLRLAGGPASTDTQY
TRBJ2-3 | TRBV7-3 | ASSLIQKTDTQY
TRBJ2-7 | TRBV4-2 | ASSQGVTGEYEQY
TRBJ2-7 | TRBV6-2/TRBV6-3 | ASRRGQLYEQY
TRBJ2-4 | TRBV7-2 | ASSLGTYRGNIQY
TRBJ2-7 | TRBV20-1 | SATDRADEQY
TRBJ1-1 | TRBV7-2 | ASRLPSTGMNTEAF
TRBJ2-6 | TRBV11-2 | ASSSLPSSGVGANVLT
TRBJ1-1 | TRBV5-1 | ASSPTTGLMAEAF
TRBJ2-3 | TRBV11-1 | ASSLRWERSDTQY
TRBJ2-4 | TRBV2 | ASSDGGVIRAKNIQY
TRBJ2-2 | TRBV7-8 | ASSLVRQGGTGELF
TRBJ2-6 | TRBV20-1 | SARYRGGISGANVLT